One TCR beta chain is described in this entry. Antigen specificity is unknown. The sample comes from a study of PD-L1 blockade in urothelial cancer. Across the study: Blood was analyzed 3 weeks (second dose) and 6 weeks after treatment start. General study findings and limits: Stronger expansion of tumor-associated clones in blood at 3 weeks distinguished durable-benefit patients.

The germline CDR1 and CDR2 sequences are SGHTA and FQGNSA. The V gene end was trimmed by 5 bases and the J gene end by 1 base; junction bases not matched to a gene: 7. The CDR3 totals 15 residues. Sequencing was performed with immunoSEQ multiplex PCR; in TCRdb, only in-frame clones are kept and a portion is missing. Of more than 30,000 clones in the sample, roughly 89% were seen once. The genes are TRBV7-2 and TRBJ1-1; 7 bases match TRBD1. Sequencing used PBMCs, obtained around atezolizumab (anti-PD-L1) treatment. The receptor's source is a man in his sixties with urothelial cancer. CDR3 residues: CASSPRQGGNTEAFF. The CDR3 nucleotides are TGTGCCAGCAGCCCGAGACAGGGTGGGAACACTGAAGCTTTCTTT.